Below are 10 T cell receptor beta chains sequenced from a single sample in a study of cytomegalovirus exposure and HLA in healthy donors. The PCR ran on 60 Vbeta and 13 Jbeta primers. The protocol was immunoSEQ multiplex PCR, while the TCRdb copy is restricted to in-frame clones and leaves out a portion. The sample lists 52,000 or so clones; roughly four fifths were seen once. Sequences were obtained from PBMCs. The origin of the receptors is a woman aged 35 to 49 in good health and CMV-seropositive.

The chain employs TRBV27 and TRBJ2-7; possibly TRBD2 for D (6 bases). Germline CDR1 reads MNHEY; CDR2 reads SMNVEV (reference sequence). This CDR3 spans 12 amino acids. V was shortened by 8 bases and J by 4 bases, with 12 bases between the two germline ends. CDR3 loop: CASSKAGYEQYF. The CDR3 region has the DNA TGTGCCAGCTCAAAAGCGGGTTACGAGCAGTACTTC.

This clone was seen only a few times. The rearrangement links TRBV6-1 to TRBJ1-5; TRBD1 matches 7 bases. The CDR3 contains 14 residues. CDR1 is MNHNS and CDR2 is SASEGT in the germline V gene. V shed 6 bases, J shed 4 bases, and the junction held 6 bases outside the gene matches. Written as DNA, the CDR3 is TGTGCCAGCAGGGTAGGGACAGCTAATCAGCCCCAGCATTTT. This codes for CASRVGTANQPQHF.

The CDR3 spells CASRAFGESSGNTIYF. The CDR3 nucleotides are TGTGCCAGCAGGGCCTTCGGGGAGAGCTCTGGAAACACCATATATTTT. The rearrangement joins TRBV2 to TRBJ1-3; no reliable D call. From germline, CDR1 is SNHLY and CDR2 FYNNEI. Trimming shortened V by 6 bases and J by 0 bases, and 15 bases separated the two germline ends. The CDR3 is made up of 16 amino acids.

The rearrangement links TRBV7-9 to TRBJ1-1, with D perhaps TRBD1 (6 bases). The CDR3 covers 15 residues. Germline loops: CDR1 SEHNR, CDR2 FQNEAQ (reference sequence). The V and J ends lost 5 bases and 1 base respectively, with 14 bases between them. CDR3 DNA: TGTGCCAGCAGCCAATCGGACAGCCAGAACACTGAAGCTTTCTTT. Translating gives CASSQSDSQNTEAFF. The variable domain in full, with the rest retrieved from reference TRBV7-9 and TRBJ1-1, is DTGVSQNPRHKITKRGQNVTFRCDPISEHNRLYWYRQTLGQGPEFLTYFQNEAQLEKSRLLSDRFSAERPKGSFSTLEIQRTEQGDSAMYLCASSQSDSQNTEAFFGQGTRLTVV.

The chain is built from TRBV6-6 and TRBJ2-7; perhaps TRBD1 as D (6 bases). V was trimmed by 5 bases and J by 0 bases, leaving 8 bases between them. Germline V gene sequence: CDR1 MNHNY, CDR2 SVGAGI (reference sequence). The CDR3 totals 13 residues. CDR3 sequence: CASSPTGSYEQYF. CDR3 coding DNA: TGTGCCAGCAGTCCGACAGGCTCCTACGAGCAGTACTTC.

J is TRBJ1-5 and V is TRBV6-5; D not certain. The V end lost 0 bases, the J end lost 2 bases, and 8 bases lay between the germline ends. Per germline, CDR1 MNHEY and CDR2 SVGAGI. This CDR3 has 15 amino acids. CDR3 sequence reads: CASSYSRGGNQPQHF. The CDR3 region has the DNA TGTGCCAGCAGTTACTCGAGAGGCGGCAATCAGCCCCAGCATTTT.

The J gene is TRBJ2-5, the V gene TRBV6-5, with TRBD1 as a possible D gene (6 bases). The DNA end is a closer match to TRBJ2-7, so the J assignment may be wrong. CDR3 size: 14 residues. Germline loops: CDR1 MNHEY, CDR2 SVGAGI. The CDR3 sequence: CASRTPGQAYEQYF. In DNA, the CDR3 is TGTGCCAGCAGAACCCCGGGACAAGCCTACGAGCAGTACTTC.

V is TRBV19 and J is TRBJ2-1; D not resolved. CDR1 is LNHDA and CDR2 is SQIVND in the germline V gene (reference sequence). Between the trimmed V and J ends, which lost 1 base and 9 bases, there was a span of 7 bases. The CDR3 sequence is 12 residues long. The CDR3 region is CASSIVFSEQFF. CDR3 sequence (DNA): TGTGCCAGTAGTATAGTCTTCAGTGAGCAGTTCTTC.

This chain uses TRBV4-3 with TRBJ2-3; 9 bases are a match to TRBD2. The J segment lost 4 bases and the V segment lost 3 bases, leaving 5 bases of the junction unmatched. The CDR3 runs 15 residues. Germline values: CDR1 LGHNA, CDR2 YSLEER. CDR3 coding DNA: TGCGCCAGCAGCCAGCTAGCGGGGATCTCAGATACGCAGTATTTT. This encodes CASSQLAGISDTQYF.

V usage is TRBV19 and J usage is TRBJ2-3; D is ambiguous. The ends were cut back, 7 bases at V and 0 bases at J, with 8 bases in the middle. The CDR3 is 13 residues long. Looked up from germline, CDR1 is LNHDA and CDR2 is SQIVND (reference sequence). Here the CDR3 reads CASTARSTDTQYF. In DNA form, the CDR3 reads TGTGCCAGTACTGCACGGAGCACAGATACGCAGTATTTT.